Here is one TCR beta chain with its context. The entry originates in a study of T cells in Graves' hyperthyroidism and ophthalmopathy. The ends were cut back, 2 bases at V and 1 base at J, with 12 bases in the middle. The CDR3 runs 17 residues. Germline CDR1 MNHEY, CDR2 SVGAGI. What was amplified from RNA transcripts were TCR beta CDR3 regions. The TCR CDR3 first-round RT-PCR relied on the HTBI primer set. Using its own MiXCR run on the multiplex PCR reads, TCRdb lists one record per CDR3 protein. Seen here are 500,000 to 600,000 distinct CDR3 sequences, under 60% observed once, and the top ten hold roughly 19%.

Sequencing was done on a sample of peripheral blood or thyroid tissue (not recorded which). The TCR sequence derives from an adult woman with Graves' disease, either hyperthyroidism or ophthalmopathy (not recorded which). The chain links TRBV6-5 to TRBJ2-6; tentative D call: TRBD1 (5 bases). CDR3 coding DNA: TGTGCCAGCAGTTACGACAGTCCGGGTTCTGGGGCCAACGTCCTGACTTTC. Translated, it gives CASSYDSPGSGANVLTF.